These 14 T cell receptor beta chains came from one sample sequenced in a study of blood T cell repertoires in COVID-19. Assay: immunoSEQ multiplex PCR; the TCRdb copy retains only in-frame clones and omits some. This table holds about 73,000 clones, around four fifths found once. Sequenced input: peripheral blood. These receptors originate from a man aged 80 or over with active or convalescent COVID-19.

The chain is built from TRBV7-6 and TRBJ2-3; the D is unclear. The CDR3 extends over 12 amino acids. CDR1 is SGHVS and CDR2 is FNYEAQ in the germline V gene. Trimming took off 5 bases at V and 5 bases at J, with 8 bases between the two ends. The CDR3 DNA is TGTGCCAGCAGCCCATCGGGAGATACGCAGTATTTT. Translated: CASSPSGDTQYF.

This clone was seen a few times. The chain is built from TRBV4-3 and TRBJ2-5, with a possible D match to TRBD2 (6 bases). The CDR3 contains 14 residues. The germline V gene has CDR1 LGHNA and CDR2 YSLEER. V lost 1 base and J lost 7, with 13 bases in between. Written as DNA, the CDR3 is TGCGCCAGCAGCCAAGGGGCAGGGCGGGGGACCCAGTACTTC. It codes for CASSQGAGRGTQYF.

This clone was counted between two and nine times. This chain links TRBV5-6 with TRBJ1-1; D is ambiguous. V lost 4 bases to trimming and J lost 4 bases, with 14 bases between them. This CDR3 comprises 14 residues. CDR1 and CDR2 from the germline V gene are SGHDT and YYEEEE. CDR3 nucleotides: TGTGCCAGCAGCCCCGGATTTGGGAGCACTGAAGCTTTCTTT. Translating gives CASSPGFGSTEAFF.

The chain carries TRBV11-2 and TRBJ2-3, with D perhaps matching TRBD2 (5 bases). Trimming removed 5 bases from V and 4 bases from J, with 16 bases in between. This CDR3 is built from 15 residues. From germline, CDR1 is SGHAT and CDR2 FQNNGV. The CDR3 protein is CASSRRPRASDTQYF. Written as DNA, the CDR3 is TGTGCCAGCAGCCGACGGCCGCGGGCTTCAGATACGCAGTATTTT. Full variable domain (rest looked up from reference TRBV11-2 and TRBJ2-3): EAGVAQSPRYKIIEKRQSVAFWCNPISGHATLYWYQQILGQGPKLLIQFQNNGVVDDSQLPKDRFSAERLKGVDSTLKIQPAKLEDSAVYLCASSRRPRASDTQYFGPGTRLTVL.

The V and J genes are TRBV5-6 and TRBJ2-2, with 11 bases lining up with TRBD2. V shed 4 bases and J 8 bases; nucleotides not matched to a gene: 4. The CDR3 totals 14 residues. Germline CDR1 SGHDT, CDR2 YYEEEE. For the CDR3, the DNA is TGTGCCAGCAGCAATGGACTAGCGGGTGGGGAGCTGTTTTTT. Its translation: CASSNGLAGGELFF.

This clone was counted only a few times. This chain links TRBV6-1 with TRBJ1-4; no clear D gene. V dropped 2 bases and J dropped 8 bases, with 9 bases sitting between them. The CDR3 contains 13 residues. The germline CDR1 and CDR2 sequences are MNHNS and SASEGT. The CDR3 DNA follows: TGTGCCAGCAGTGAATTACAGTTAGAAAAACTGTTTTTT. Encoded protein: CASSELQLEKLFF.

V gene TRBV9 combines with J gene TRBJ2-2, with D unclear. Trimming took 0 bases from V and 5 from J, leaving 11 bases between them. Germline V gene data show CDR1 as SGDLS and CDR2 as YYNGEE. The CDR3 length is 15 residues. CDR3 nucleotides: TGTGCCAGCAGCGTAGAGCAGGCTTGGACCGGGGAGCTGTTTTTT. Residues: CASSVEQAWTGELFF.

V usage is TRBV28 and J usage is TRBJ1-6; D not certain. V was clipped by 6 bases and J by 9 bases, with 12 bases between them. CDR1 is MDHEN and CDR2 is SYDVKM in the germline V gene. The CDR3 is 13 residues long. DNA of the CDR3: TGTGCCAGCAGCCCAGTGAGGGCTTCACCCCTCCACTTT. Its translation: CASSPVRASPLHF.

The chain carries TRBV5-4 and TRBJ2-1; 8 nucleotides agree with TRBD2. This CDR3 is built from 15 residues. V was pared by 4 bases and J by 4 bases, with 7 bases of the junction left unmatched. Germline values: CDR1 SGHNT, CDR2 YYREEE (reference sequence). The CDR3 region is CASSLQRGSYNEQFF. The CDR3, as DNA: TGTGCCAGCAGCCTTCAGCGGGGGTCGTACAATGAGCAGTTCTTC. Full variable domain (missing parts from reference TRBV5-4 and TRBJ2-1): ETGVTQSPTHLIKTRGQQVTLRCSSQSGHNTVSWYQQALGQGPQFIFQYYREEENGRGNFPPRFSGLQFPNYSSELNVNALELDDSALYLCASSLQRGSYNEQFFGPGTRLTVL.

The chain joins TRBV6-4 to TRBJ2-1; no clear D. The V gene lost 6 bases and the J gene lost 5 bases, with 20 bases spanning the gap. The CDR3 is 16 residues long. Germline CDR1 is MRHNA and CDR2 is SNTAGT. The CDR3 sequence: CASRPEAESQDNEQFF. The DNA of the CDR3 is TGTGCCAGCAGGCCAGAAGCAGAGAGTCAGGACAATGAGCAGTTCTTC.

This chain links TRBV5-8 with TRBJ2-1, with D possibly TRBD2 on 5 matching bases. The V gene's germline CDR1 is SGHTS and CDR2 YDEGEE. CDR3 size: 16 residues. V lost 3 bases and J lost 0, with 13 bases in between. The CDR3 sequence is CASSSPQAASYNEQFF. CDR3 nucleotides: TGTGCCAGCAGCTCCCCCCAAGCGGCCTCCTACAATGAGCAGTTCTTC.

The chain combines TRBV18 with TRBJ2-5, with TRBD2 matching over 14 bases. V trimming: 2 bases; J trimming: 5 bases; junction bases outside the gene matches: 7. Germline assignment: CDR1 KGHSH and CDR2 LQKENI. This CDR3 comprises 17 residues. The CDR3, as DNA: TGTGCCAGCTCACCATTCGGACTAGCGGGAGGTCAGGAGACCCAGTACTTC. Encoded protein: CASSPFGLAGGQETQYF. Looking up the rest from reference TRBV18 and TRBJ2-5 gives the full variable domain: NAGVMQNPRHLVRRRGQEARLRCSPMKGHSHVYWYRQLPEEGLKFMVYLQKENIIDESGMPKERFSAEFPKEGPSILRIQQVVRGDSAAYFCASSPFGLAGGQETQYFGPGTRLLVL.

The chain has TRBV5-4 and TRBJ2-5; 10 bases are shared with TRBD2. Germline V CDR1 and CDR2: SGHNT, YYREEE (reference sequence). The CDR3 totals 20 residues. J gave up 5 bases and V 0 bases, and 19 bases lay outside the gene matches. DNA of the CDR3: TGTGCCAGCAGCTTGGAGGGCCTTGTGGTAGCGGGAGGATCAGTGGAGACCCAGTACTTC. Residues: CASSLEGLVVAGGSVETQYF. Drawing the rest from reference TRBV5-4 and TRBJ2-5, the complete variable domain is ETGVTQSPTHLIKTRGQQVTLRCSSQSGHNTVSWYQQALGQGPQFIFQYYREEENGRGNFPPRFSGLQFPNYSSELNVNALELDDSALYLCASSLEGLVVAGGSVETQYFGPGTRLLVL.

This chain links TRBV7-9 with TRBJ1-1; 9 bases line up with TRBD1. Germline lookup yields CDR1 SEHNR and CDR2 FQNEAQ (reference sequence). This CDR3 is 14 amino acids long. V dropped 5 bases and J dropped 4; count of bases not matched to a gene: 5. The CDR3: CASSLNRGLTEAFF. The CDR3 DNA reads TGTGCCAGCAGCCTTAACAGGGGGCTCACTGAAGCTTTCTTT.